This TCR beta chain appears in the sequencing data of a study of blood T cell repertoires in COVID-19 (dated by TCRdb to about 2020). Regarding the study in general: Samples from collaborators originated in the United States, Italy and Spain and spanned both the acute and convalescent phases of COVID-19. The dataset comprised deeply sampled blood TCRbeta repertoires from subjects exposed to, actively infected with, or recovered from COVID-19. Where available, HLA class I and class II types were obtained from metadata supplied by the sample provider rather than from assay-based typing. The material from the prospective study consisted of cDNA or gDNA derived from T cells, B-cell-depleted T cells, or PBMCs. Samples were obtained from the ongoing ImmuneRACE study (first 160 participants) and from about 1,300 subjects provided by 6 global collaborators. The repertoires were made available in a free public database intended to serve as a resource for research on the immune response to SARS-CoV-2. Nearly every sample came with metadata listing a de-identified subject ID, COVID-19 status, age in years and sex.

Collaborating institutions collected whole blood in K2EDTA tubes following their own protocols. Collaborator samples were shipped for TCRbeta analysis as frozen whole blood, isolated PBMCs, or DNA extracted from either sample type. About this clone: Its target antigen remains unknown. Per-nucleotide qualities are absent, and no much larger clonotype sits a single base away.

The immunoSEQ Assay, a bias-controlled multiplex PCR, was used to amplify TCRbeta CDR3 regions from genomic DNA. In the authors' own workflow: The number of nucleated cells in each sample was estimated from the amplification of reference gene primers within the assay. Sequence reads were collapsed and filtered to measure the absolute abundance of every unique TCRbeta CDR3 rearrangement. For each sample, productive Simpson clonality was calculated as the square root of Simpson's diversity index over productive rearrangements. TCRdb provides this immuneACCESS table in a form limited to in-frame rearrangements. Some clones are lacking; in checked studies, under half of them reflect an unresolved V gene, and why the rest are absent is not known. The V and J calls and clone size are taken from that table; D and trimming were inferred from the DNA. This sample is represented by 270,000 or so clones; 81% of them were singletons. The ten biggest clones cover about 3.2% of the sample.

What the authors observed across the whole study: Clinical and demographic metadata were provided uncurated, with the amount varying by source and participant.

Sequenced input: peripheral blood. The TCR comes from an older woman with active or convalescent COVID-19.

The nucleotide sequence is TGTGCCAGTAGCATGACAGGTCACAAGTCGAGCTCCTATAATTCACCCCTCCACTTT. It specifies CASSMTGHKSSSYNSPLHF. Rearrangement joined TRBV19 to TRBJ1-6, with TRBD1 tentatively as D gene (6 bases match). The CDR3 holds 19 amino acids from the cysteine to the phenylalanine. Only CDR3 DNA is held: 57 bases, read in frame from base 1. According to the germline V gene (reference sequence), CDR1 reads LNHDA and CDR2 reads SQIVND. Cut back by 6 bases and 0 bases, the V and J ends lie 21 bases apart. The variable domain in full, with residues beyond the CDR3 obtained from the reference TRBV19 and TRBJ1-6 genes, is DGGITQSPKYLFRKEGQNVTLSCEQNLNHDAMYWYRQDPGQGLRLIYYSQIVNDFQKGDIAEGYSVSREKKESFPLTVTSAQKNPTAFYLCASSMTGHKSSSYNSPLHFGNGTRLTVT.